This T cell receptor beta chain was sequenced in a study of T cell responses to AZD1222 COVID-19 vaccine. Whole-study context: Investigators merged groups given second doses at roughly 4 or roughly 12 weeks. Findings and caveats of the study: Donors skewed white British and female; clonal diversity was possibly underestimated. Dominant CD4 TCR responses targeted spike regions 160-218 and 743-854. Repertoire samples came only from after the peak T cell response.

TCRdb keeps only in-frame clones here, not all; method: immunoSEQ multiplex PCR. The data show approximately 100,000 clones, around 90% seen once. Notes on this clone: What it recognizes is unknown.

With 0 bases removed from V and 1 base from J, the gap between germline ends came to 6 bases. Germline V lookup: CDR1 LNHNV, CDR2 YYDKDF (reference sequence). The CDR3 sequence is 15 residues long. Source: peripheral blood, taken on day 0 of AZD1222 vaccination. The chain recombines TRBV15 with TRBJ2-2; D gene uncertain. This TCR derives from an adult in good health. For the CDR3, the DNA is TGTGCCACCAGCAGAGATACGGGGAACACCGGGGAGCTGTTTTTT. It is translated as CATSRDTGNTGELFF.